Shown below are 10 T cell receptor beta chains from a single sample sequenced in a study of OX40 agonist ivuxolimab in advanced cancers. The assay was immunoSEQ multiplex PCR, and TCRdb's table has in-frame clones only and misses some. The sample yields 70,000 to 100,000 clones, just under 90% seen once. Sample: CD4+ or CD8+ T cells sorted from blood, taken in a trial of the OX40 agonist ivuxolimab. These receptors all come from an adult with an advanced solid tumor such as melanoma, head and neck, liver or kidney cancer.

V and J are TRBV10-3 and TRBJ1-5; unclear D gene. Between the trimmed V and J ends, which lost 6 bases and 4 bases, there was a span of 13 bases. The length of the CDR3 is 14 residues. Germline CDR1 is ENHRY and CDR2 is SYGVKD. The CDR3 is CAISAGPTNQPQHF. The CDR3 DNA sequence: TGTGCCATCAGCGCAGGACCGACGAATCAGCCCCAGCATTTT.

The gene calls are TRBV21-1 and TRBJ2-7; TRBD2 was called by the table and not checked on the DNA. TRBV21-1 is deemed a pseudogene. The CDR3 has 16 residues. The CDR3 DNA is TGTGCCAGCAGCAAAAGGGCTAGCGGGAGCTCCTACGAGCAGTACTTC. Translation gives CASSKRASGSSYEQYF.

J is TRBJ1-1 and V is TRBV28; tentatively, D is TRBD1 (5 bases). Germline CDR1 is MDHEN and CDR2 is SYDVKM. CDR3 length equals 16 residues. The V gene lost 5 bases and the J gene lost 6 bases, with 22 bases spanning the gap. CDR3 amino acids: CASSPLGEGLGSEAFF. CDR3 sequence (DNA): TGTGCCAGCAGTCCGCTGGGTGAGGGGTTAGGGTCTGAAGCTTTCTTT. Full variable domain (missing parts from reference TRBV28 and TRBJ1-1): DVKVTQSSRYLVKRTGEKVFLECVQDMDHENMFWYRQDPGLGLRLIYFSYDVKMKEKGDIPEGYSVSREKKERFSLILESASTNQTSMYLCASSPLGEGLGSEAFFGQGTRLTVV.

The count of this clone is one. This chain links TRBV10-1 with TRBJ2-2; 8 bases align to TRBD1. This CDR3 comprises 13 residues. Germline V gene sequence: CDR1 WNHNN, CDR2 SYGVQD (reference sequence). The CDR3 sequence: CAVGRTGTGELFF. DNA of the CDR3: TGCGCGGTGGGCCGGACAGGGACCGGGGAGCTGTTTTTT.

With respect to this clone: Mismatch with germline at one junction end may stem from a read error. CDR3 sequence: CASSLTLPTGGETQYF. DNA for the CDR3: TGTGCTAGCAGCTTAACCCTCCCGACAGGGGGAGAGACCCAGTACTTC. This chain joins TRBV7-7 and TRBJ2-5; 9 nucleotides align to TRBD1. CDR1 and CDR2 from the germline V gene are SSHAT and FNYEAQ (reference sequence). This CDR3 region has 16 residues.

The chain joins TRBV18 to TRBJ2-2; D remains unclear. The CDR3 runs 16 residues. Trimming left V 0 bases short and J 0 bases short, with 8 bases between. Germline lookup yields CDR1 KGHSH and CDR2 LQKENI. CDR3 region: CASSPPVLANTGELFF. The CDR3 nucleotides are TGTGCCAGCTCACCACCGGTTCTAGCGAACACCGGGGAGCTGTTTTTT.

This clone appeared a single time. V and J are TRBV30 and TRBJ2-1, with D perhaps given as TRBD1 or TRBD2 (5 bases each). This CDR3 is built from 14 residues. Germline V gene lookup returns CDR1 GTSNPN and CDR2 SVGIG (reference sequence). V lost 2 bases, J lost 3 bases, and 11 bases lay in between. For the CDR3, the DNA is TGTGCCTGGAGTCGGGGCGCGGACTACAATGAGCAGTTCTTC. This translates into CAWSRGADYNEQFF.

The chain carries TRBV6-1 and TRBJ2-5; D possibly matches TRBD1 or TRBD2 (6 bases each). The J call may be in error: the DNA end matches TRBJ2-7 better. CDR1 MNHNS and CDR2 SASEGT come from the germline V gene. CDR3 length: 14 amino acids. As DNA, the CDR3 is TGTGCCAGCAGTGAAGGGGGGGCCGACTACGAGCAGTACTTC. Protein: CASSEGGADYEQYF.

The chain combines TRBV18 with TRBJ2-1, with 15 bases aligning to TRBD2. Germline assignment: CDR1 KGHSH and CDR2 LQKENI. V trimming: 3 bases; J trimming: 4 bases; junction bases outside the gene matches: 4. The length of the CDR3 is 17 residues. Here the CDR3 reads CASSPFGLAGGYNEQFF. DNA of the CDR3: TGTGCCAGCTCACCCTTTGGACTAGCGGGAGGGTACAATGAGCAGTTCTTC.

This chain links TRBV4-1 with TRBJ1-2, with D perhaps matching TRBD1 (5 bases). The CDR3 runs 15 residues. The germline V gene has CDR1 MGHRA and CDR2 YSYEKL. V was shortened by 3 bases and J by 2 bases, with 13 bases between the two germline ends. The CDR3 nucleotides are TGCGCCAGCAGCCATTCGTCCGACAGAAACTATGGCTACACCTTC. This sequence encodes CASSHSSDRNYGYTF.